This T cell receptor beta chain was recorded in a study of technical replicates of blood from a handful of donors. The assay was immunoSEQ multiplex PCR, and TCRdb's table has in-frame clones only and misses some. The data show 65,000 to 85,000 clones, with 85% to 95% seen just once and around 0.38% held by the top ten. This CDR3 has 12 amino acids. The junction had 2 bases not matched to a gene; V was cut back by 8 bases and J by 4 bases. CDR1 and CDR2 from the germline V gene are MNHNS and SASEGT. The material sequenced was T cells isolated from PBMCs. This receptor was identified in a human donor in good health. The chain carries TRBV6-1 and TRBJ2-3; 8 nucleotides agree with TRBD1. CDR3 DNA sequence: TGTGCCAGCCCGACAGGGGCAGATACGCAGTATTTT. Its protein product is CASPTGADTQYF.